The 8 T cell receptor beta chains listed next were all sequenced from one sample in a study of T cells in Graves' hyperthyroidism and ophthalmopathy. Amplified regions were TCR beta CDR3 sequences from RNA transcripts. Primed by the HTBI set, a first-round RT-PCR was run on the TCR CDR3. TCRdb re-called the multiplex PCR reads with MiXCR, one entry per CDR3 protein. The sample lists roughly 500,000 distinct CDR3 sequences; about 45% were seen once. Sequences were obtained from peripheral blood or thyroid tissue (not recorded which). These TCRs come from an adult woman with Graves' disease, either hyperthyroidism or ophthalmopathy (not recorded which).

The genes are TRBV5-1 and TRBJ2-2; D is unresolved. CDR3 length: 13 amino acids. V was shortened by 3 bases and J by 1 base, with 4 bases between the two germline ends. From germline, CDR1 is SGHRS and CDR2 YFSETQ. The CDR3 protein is CASSSLNTGELFF. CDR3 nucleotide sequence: TGCGCCAGCAGCTCCCTGAACACCGGGGAGCTGTTTTTT. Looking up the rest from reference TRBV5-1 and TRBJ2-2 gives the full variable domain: KAGVTQTPRYLIKTRGQQVTLSCSPISGHRSVSWYQQTPGQGLQFLFEYFSETQRNKGNFPGRFSGRQFSNSRSEMNVSTLELGDSALYLCASSSLNTGELFFGEGSRLTVL.

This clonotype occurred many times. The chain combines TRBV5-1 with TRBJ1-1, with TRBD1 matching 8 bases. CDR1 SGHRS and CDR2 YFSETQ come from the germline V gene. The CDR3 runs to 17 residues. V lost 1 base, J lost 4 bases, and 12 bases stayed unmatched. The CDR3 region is CASSLSAGAQGATEAFF. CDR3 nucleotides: TGCGCCAGCAGCTTGTCGGCGGGGGCGCAGGGGGCCACTGAAGCTTTCTTT.

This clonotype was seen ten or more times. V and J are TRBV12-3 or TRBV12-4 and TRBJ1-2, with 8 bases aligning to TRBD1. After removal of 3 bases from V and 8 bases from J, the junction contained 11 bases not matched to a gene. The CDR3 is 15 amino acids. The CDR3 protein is CASSFVGQGSEGYTF. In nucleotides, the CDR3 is TGTGCCAGCAGTTTCGTCGGACAGGGCTCGGAAGGCTACACCTTC.

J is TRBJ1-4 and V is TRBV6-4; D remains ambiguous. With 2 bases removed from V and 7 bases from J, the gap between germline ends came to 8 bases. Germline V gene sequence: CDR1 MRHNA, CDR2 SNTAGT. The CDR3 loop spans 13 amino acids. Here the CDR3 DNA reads TGTGCCAGCAGTGACAGGGCTAGTGAAAAACTGTTTTTT. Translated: CASSDRASEKLFF.

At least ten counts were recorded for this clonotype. The CDR3 bases are TGTGCCAGCAGCCCATCGGACGGTCTCACGACACCCCTCCACTTT. This translates into CASSPSDGLTTPLHF. This chain joins TRBV11-2 and TRBJ1-6; no firm D call. Per germline, CDR1 SGHAT and CDR2 FQNNGV. CDR3 size: 15 residues. The V and J ends lost 5 bases and 11 bases respectively, with 19 bases between them. The whole variable domain, filled in from reference TRBV11-2 and TRBJ1-6, reads EAGVAQSPRYKIIEKRQSVAFWCNPISGHATLYWYQQILGQGPKLLIQFQNNGVVDDSQLPKDRFSAERLKGVDSTLKIQPAKLEDSAVYLCASSPSDGLTTPLHFGNGTRLTVT.

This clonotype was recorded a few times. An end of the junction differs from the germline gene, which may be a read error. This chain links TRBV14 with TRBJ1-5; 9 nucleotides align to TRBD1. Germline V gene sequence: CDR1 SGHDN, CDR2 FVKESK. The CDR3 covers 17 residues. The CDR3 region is CASSQVQDRGFGQPQHF. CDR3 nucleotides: TGCGCCAGCAGCCAAGTCCAGGACAGGGGTTTTGGTCAGCCCCAGCATTTT.

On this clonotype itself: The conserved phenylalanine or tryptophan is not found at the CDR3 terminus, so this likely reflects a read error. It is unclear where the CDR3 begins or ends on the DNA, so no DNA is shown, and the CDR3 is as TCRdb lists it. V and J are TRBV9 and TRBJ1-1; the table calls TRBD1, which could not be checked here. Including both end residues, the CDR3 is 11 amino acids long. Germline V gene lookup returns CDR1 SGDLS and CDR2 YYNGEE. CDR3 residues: CASSVGAQANY.

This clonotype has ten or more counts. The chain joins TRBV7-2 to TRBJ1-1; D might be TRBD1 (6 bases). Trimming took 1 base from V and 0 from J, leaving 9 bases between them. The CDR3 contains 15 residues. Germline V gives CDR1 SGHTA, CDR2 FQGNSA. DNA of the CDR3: TGTGCCAGCAGCTTAGTTACAGGGATGAACACTGAAGCTTTCTTT. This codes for CASSLVTGMNTEAFF.